The source of this TCR beta chain is a study of identical twins. Findings and limits, study-wide: Weaker excess twin sharing was seen among beta out-of-frame sequences.

The germline V gene encodes CDR1 SEHNR and CDR2 FQNEAQ (reference sequence). This CDR3 region has 17 residues. Unmatched junction bases numbered 10, after V lost 1 base and J lost 8 bases. TCRdb independently ran MiXCR on the 5' RACE reads; one entry per CDR3 protein. The repertoire includes hundreds of thousands of distinct CDR3 sequences, roughly 6% of them detected once, and roughly 1.6% sits in the top ten. This clonotype has just a few counts. The target antigen is unknown. The sequencing input was naive T cells sorted from blood. The sequence derives from a man aged 18 to 35 in good health. This chain uses TRBV7-9 with TRBJ2-1, with 11 bases identical to TRBD2. CDR3 region: CASSLVLAGVVNDEQFF. The CDR3 region has the DNA TGTGCCAGCAGCTTAGTACTAGCGGGAGTAGTTAACGATGAGCAGTTCTTC.